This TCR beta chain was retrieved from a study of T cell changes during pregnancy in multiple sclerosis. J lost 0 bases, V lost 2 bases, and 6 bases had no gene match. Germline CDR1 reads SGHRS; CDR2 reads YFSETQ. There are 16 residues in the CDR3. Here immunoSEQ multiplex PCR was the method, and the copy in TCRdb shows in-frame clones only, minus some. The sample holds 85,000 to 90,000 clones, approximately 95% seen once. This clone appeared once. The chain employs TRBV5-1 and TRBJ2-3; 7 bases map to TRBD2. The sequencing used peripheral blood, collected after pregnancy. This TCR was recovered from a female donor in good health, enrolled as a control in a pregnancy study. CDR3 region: CASSLPSGTSTDTQYF. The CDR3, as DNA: TGCGCCAGCAGCTTACCAAGCGGGACTAGCACAGATACGCAGTATTTT. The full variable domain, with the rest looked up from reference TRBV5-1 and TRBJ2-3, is KAGVTQTPRYLIKTRGQQVTLSCSPISGHRSVSWYQQTPGQGLQFLFEYFSETQRNKGNFPGRFSGRQFSNSRSEMNVSTLELGDSALYLCASSLPSGTSTDTQYFGPGTRLTVL.